This passage covers 27 T cell receptor beta chains from one sample sequenced in a study of blood T cell repertoires in COVID-19. The repertoire was sequenced with immunoSEQ multiplex PCR; TCRdb's copy has only in-frame clones and lacks some. Among tens of thousands of clones, 80% to 85% were seen once, and the ten largest hold about 7%. The sample was peripheral blood. These receptors were collected from a man in his 60s with active COVID-19.

V and J are TRBV11-2 and TRBJ2-7; 8 bases match TRBD2. Germline-derived CDR1 and CDR2 are SGHAT and FQNNGV. V lost 2 bases and J lost 4; bases outside the gene matches: 10. The CDR3 covers 16 residues. CDR3 region: CASSLTPLAGGYEQYF. CDR3 bases: TGTGCCAGCAGCTTAACCCCGCTTGCGGGGGGTTACGAGCAGTACTTC.

This chain links TRBV3-1 (or the pseudogene TRBV3-2) with TRBJ2-5, with TRBD2 matching 7 bases. The V segment lost 4 bases and the J segment 2 bases; nucleotides outside the gene matches: 4. CDR1 LGHDT and CDR2 YNNKEL come from the germline V gene (reference sequence). This CDR3 is 14 amino acids long. This chain's CDR3 is CASSLGTTQETQYF. The CDR3 DNA reads as TGTGCCAGCAGCCTGGGGACTACGCAAGAGACCCAGTACTTC.

The V gene is TRBV6-5, the J gene TRBJ1-4; 11 nucleotides line up with TRBD1. The CDR3 runs to 15 residues. Germline CDR1 and CDR2: MNHEY and SVGAGI. V lost 6 bases and J lost 7; bases outside the gene matches: 7. The CDR3 loop is CASSSDRGQSEKLFF. The CDR3 coding sequence is TGTGCCAGCAGCTCGGACAGGGGGCAAAGTGAAAAACTGTTTTTT.

This clone has just one count. This sequence joins TRBV6-5 and TRBJ1-6; D is perhaps TRBD1 (5 bases). V gave up 7 bases and J gave up 9 bases, with 7 bases separating them. Germline V gene data show CDR1 as MNHEY and CDR2 as SVGAGI. The CDR3 has 11 residues. CDR3 in amino acids: CASTQGSPLHF. Here the CDR3 DNA reads TGTGCCAGCACCCAGGGTTCACCCCTCCACTTT.

The gene calls are TRBV2 and TRBJ1-6; TRBD1 matches 7 bases. Germline CDR1 reads SNHLY; CDR2 reads FYNNEI. The CDR3 sequence is 15 residues long. The V and J ends lost 1 base and 10 bases, in that order; junction bases with no gene match: 7. CDR3 residues: CASSEDRGRGSPLHF. CDR3 bases: TGTGCCAGCAGTGAAGACAGGGGTCGTGGATCACCCCTCCACTTT. Together with reference TRBV2 and TRBJ1-6, the CDR3 gives the full variable domain: EPEVTQTPSHQVTQMGQEVILRCVPISNHLYFYWYRQILGQKVEFLVSFYNNEISEKSEIFDDQFSVERPDGSNFTLKIRSTKLEDSAMYFCASSEDRGRGSPLHFGNGTRLTVT.

V usage is TRBV12-3 or TRBV12-4 and J usage is TRBJ1-2; 10 bases are shared with TRBD1. The CDR3 spans 13 residues. The J segment lost 7 bases and the V segment lost 6 bases, leaving 5 bases of the junction unmatched. The CDR3 region is CASSPGQGFGYTF. For the CDR3, the DNA is TGTGCCAGCAGCCCGGGACAGGGGTTTGGCTACACCTTC.

The chain links TRBV3-1 (or the pseudogene TRBV3-2) to TRBJ2-1, with D perhaps TRBD2 (5 bases). The V gene's germline CDR1 is LGHDT and CDR2 YNNKEL (reference sequence). This CDR3 has 14 residues. Trimming took off 3 bases at V and 7 bases at J, with 13 bases between the two ends. CDR3 in DNA: TGTGCCAGCAGCCAGGGAGTAAGGAAAAATGAGCAGTTCTTC. Translated: CASSQGVRKNEQFF.

V and J are TRBV6-5 and TRBJ1-2, with D possibly TRBD1 on 5 matching bases. V dropped 5 bases and J dropped 6 bases, with 16 bases sitting between them. Germline CDR1 reads MNHEY; CDR2 reads SVGAGI. The CDR3 spans 14 residues. CDR3 loop: CASSRKAQGNGYTF. The CDR3 nucleotides are TGTGCCAGCAGTCGTAAGGCCCAGGGCAATGGCTACACCTTC.

The genes are TRBV27 and TRBJ2-7; the D is unclear. The CDR3 sequence is 13 residues long. The V and J ends lost 3 bases and 7 bases respectively, with 13 bases between them. Germline loops: CDR1 MNHEY, CDR2 SMNVEV (reference sequence). CDR3 bases: TGTGCCAGCAGTTTTGGCTCCGACGGGGAGCAGTACTTC. Translation gives CASSFGSDGEQYF.

The chain couples TRBV2 to TRBJ2-3; TRBD1 agrees at 9 bases. After removal of 6 bases from V and 5 bases from J, the junction contained 9 bases not matched to a gene. The V gene's germline CDR1 is SNHLY and CDR2 FYNNEI. This CDR3 spans 15 amino acids. The chain's CDR3 is CASRAGTGIIDTQYF. The CDR3 nucleotides are TGTGCCAGCAGGGCCGGGACAGGGATTATAGATACGCAGTATTTT.

The CDR3 loop reads CASSLATGRRNEKLFF. CDR3 in DNA: TGTGCCAGCAGTTTAGCGACAGGGAGGCGTAATGAAAAACTGTTTTTT. The chain has TRBV28 and TRBJ1-4, with 7 positions matching TRBD1. Trimming removed 2 bases from V and 4 bases from J; junction bases left unmatched: 7. Looked up from germline, CDR1 is MDHEN and CDR2 is SYDVKM. CDR3 length: 16 amino acids.

This rearrangement joins TRBV5-1 to TRBJ1-1; weak D call: TRBD1 (6 bases). The length of the CDR3 is 13 residues. From germline, CDR1 is SGHRS and CDR2 YFSETQ. V was cut by 4 bases and J by 4 bases, with 11 bases left in between. The chain's CDR3 is CASSAQGPTEAFF. CDR3 DNA sequence: TGCGCCAGCAGCGCACAGGGACCCACTGAAGCTTTCTTT.

The V call is TRBV11-2, the J call TRBJ2-5, with 10 bases lining up with TRBD2. V was clipped by 3 bases and J by 4 bases; unmatched bases: 11. In germline, CDR1 is SGHAT, CDR2 FQNNGV. This CDR3 contains 17 residues. CDR3 sequence reads: CASSLSSGGDTRETQYF. The CDR3 bases are TGTGCCAGCAGCTTGTCAAGCGGGGGGGACACAAGAGAGACCCAGTACTTC.

The V gene is TRBV6-1, the J gene TRBJ2-1; D perhaps matches TRBD2 (5 bases). CDR3 length: 13 residues. Germline V gene data show CDR1 as MNHNS and CDR2 as SASEGT. With 6 bases removed from V and 10 bases from J, the gap between germline ends came to 16 bases. The CDR3 coding sequence is TGTGCCAGCAGACCCCACCGGGGAGAGGAGCAGTTCTTC. Translation: CASRPHRGEEQFF.

This clone appeared a few times. The rearrangement uses TRBV5-1 and TRBJ1-2; TRBD1 aligns across 7 bases. This CDR3 has 14 residues. Germline trimming cut 3 bases from V and 8 bases from J; bases unmatched to any gene: 10. CDR1 and CDR2 from the germline V gene are SGHRS and YFSETQ. CDR3 nucleotide sequence: TGCGCCAGCAGCTCCGGGACAGAGCTGGGGGGCTACACCTTC. Translation gives CASSSGTELGGYTF.

The V gene is TRBV24-1, the J gene TRBJ2-1, with 10 bases aligning to TRBD2. This CDR3 spans 17 amino acids. V gave up 4 bases and J gave up 0 bases; unmatched junction bases: 5. Germline CDR1 is KGHDR and CDR2 is SFDVKD. DNA for the CDR3: TGTGCCACCAGTGAGTTAGCGGGGGGCGACTCCTACAATGAGCAGTTCTTC. Translated: CATSELAGGDSYNEQFF.

CDR3 protein: CASSPPGENEKLFF. CDR3 nucleotide sequence: TGTGCCAGCAGCCCCCCGGGGGAGAATGAAAAACTGTTTTTT. The chain joins TRBV3-1 (or the pseudogene TRBV3-2) to TRBJ1-4, with a weak D call TRBD1 (5 bases). In germline, CDR1 is LGHDT, CDR2 YNNKEL (reference sequence). There are 14 residues in the CDR3. The germline V and J ends were trimmed by 4 bases and 5 bases, with 11 bases remaining between them.

The chain has TRBV24-1 and TRBJ2-1, with 13 positions matching TRBD2. After removal of 4 bases from V and 6 bases from J, the junction contained 8 bases not matched to a gene. Germline V lookup: CDR1 KGHDR, CDR2 SFDVKD. The CDR3 consists of 17 residues. Written as DNA, the CDR3 is TGTGCCACCAGTGAAGCCGGACTAGCGGGAGATGGCAATGAGCAGTTCTTC. Its protein product is CATSEAGLAGDGNEQFF.

The chain uses TRBV2 and TRBJ2-7; D possibly corresponds to TRBD2 (6 bases). Trimming cost V 11 bases and J 3 bases, with 8 bases left between them. Germline V CDR1 and CDR2: SNHLY, FYNNEI. The CDR3 sequence is 10 residues long. This CDR3 is CALGGYEQYF. CDR3 sequence (DNA): TGTGCCCTCGGGGGCTACGAGCAGTACTTC.

The rearrangement uses TRBV24-1 and TRBJ2-1; TRBD2 is a possible D gene (6 bases). CDR3 length: 18 amino acids. CDR1 and CDR2 from the germline V gene are KGHDR and SFDVKD. The germline V and J ends were trimmed by 7 bases and 3 bases, with 24 bases remaining between them. CDR3 amino acids: CATSSPLTAGPGYNEQFF. CDR3 coding DNA: TGTGCCACCAGCTCCCCCCTCACGGCGGGGCCAGGCTACAATGAGCAGTTCTTC.

The V call is TRBV3-1 (or the pseudogene TRBV3-2), the J call TRBJ2-7, with TRBD1 matching 12 bases. After removal of 1 base from V and 5 bases from J, the junction contained 6 bases not matched to a gene. Germline V gene data show CDR1 as LGHDT and CDR2 as YNNKEL (reference sequence). The CDR3 is made up of 16 amino acids. The DNA of the CDR3 is TGTGCCAGCAGCCAAGCAGGGACAGGGGGCAGCCACGAGCAGTACTTC. It encodes CASSQAGTGGSHEQYF.

This clone was picked up a small number of times. The chain couples TRBV13 to TRBJ1-6; unclear D gene. The CDR3 spans 17 residues. The germline V and J ends were trimmed by 4 bases and 0 bases, with 13 bases remaining between them. Per the germline V gene, CDR1 is PRHDT and CDR2 is FYEKMQ (reference sequence). The CDR3 loop reads CASSSEGWGSYNSPLHF. For the CDR3, the DNA is TGTGCCAGCAGCTCAGAGGGTTGGGGCTCCTATAATTCACCCCTCCACTTT.

Only a few counts were recorded for this clone. The chain couples TRBV9 to TRBJ2-1, with D unresolved. The V and J ends lost 0 bases and 8 bases respectively, with 9 bases between them. Germline V gene data show CDR1 as SGDLS and CDR2 as YYNGEE. The CDR3 consists of 13 residues. This chain's CDR3 is CASSVDSVDEQFF. CDR3 DNA sequence: TGTGCCAGCAGCGTAGATTCGGTAGATGAGCAGTTCTTC. Full variable domain (remainder filled in from reference TRBV9 and TRBJ2-1): DSGVTQTPKHLITATGQRVTLRCSPRSGDLSVYWYQQSLDQGLQFLIQYYNGEERAKGNILERFSAQQFPDLHSELNLSSLELGDSALYFCASSVDSVDEQFFGPGTRLTVL.

Only a few counts were recorded for this clone. The gene calls are TRBV10-3 and TRBJ2-5, with a tentative D call TRBD1 (5 bases). Germline V gene sequence: CDR1 ENHRY, CDR2 SYGVKD. V lost 3 bases, J lost 2 bases, and 19 bases lay in between. The CDR3 contains 17 residues. CDR3 coding DNA: TGTGCCATCAGTGATCCAGGGCGTGGGGAATTACAAGAGACCCAGTACTTC. Translation gives CAISDPGRGELQETQYF.

This clone was counted once. This sequence joins TRBV7-3 and TRBJ2-3; TRBD2 matches 9 bases. Germline assignment: CDR1 SGHTA and CDR2 FQGTGA. The CDR3 sequence is 17 residues long. With 1 base clipped from V and 6 bases from J, the junction kept 11 bases outside the gene matches. The DNA of the CDR3 is TGTGCCAGCAGCTTAAGGTTTGGTAGCGGGAGATCGGATACGCAGTATTTT. This encodes CASSLRFGSGRSDTQYF.

The chain combines TRBV25-1 with TRBJ2-3; D remains ambiguous. The ends were cut back, 4 bases at V and 1 base at J, with 3 bases in the middle. Germline V lookup: CDR1 MGHDK, CDR2 SYGVNS. The CDR3 has 12 amino acids. The CDR3 DNA follows: TGTGCCAGCAGTGCCGGCACAGATACGCAGTATTTT. Its translation: CASSAGTDTQYF. The full variable domain, rest sourced from reference TRBV25-1 and TRBJ2-3, is EADIYQTPRYLVIGTGKKITLECSQTMGHDKMYWYQQDPGMELHLIHYSYGVNSTEKGDLSSESTVSRIRTEHFPLTLESARPSHTSQYLCASSAGTDTQYFGPGTRLTVL.

The V and J genes are TRBV4-2 and TRBJ2-1; TRBD2 matches 13 bases. Germline values: CDR1 LGHNA, CDR2 YNFKEQ. The CDR3 spans 16 residues. V was clipped by 1 base and J by 6 bases; unmatched bases: 3. CDR3 loop: CASSQATSGGFNEQFF. Here the CDR3 DNA reads TGTGCCAGCAGCCAAGCGACTAGCGGGGGGTTCAATGAGCAGTTCTTC.